The rows below give T cell receptor beta chains drawn from one sample of a study of cytomegalovirus exposure and HLA in healthy donors. Some clones are missing from TCRdb's copy, which holds only in-frame ones; the method was immunoSEQ multiplex PCR. The repertoire holds some 200,000 clones, with 70% as singletons. Sequenced input: PBMCs. The source of these receptors is a middle-aged man in good health and CMV-seropositive. The CDR3 runs from the conserved cysteine through the conserved F or W. The order of the fields is J gene, D gene, clone size, V gene, CDR3 DNA, CDR3 protein. A D gene is named only where the DNA matches it firmly. Some rows have no size entry. The others give once, few or many, or a class for an expanded clone.

TRBJ2-5 NA NA TRBV6-1 TGTGCCAGCAGGGAATTAAGGACAGCTCAAGAGACCCAGTACTTC CASRELRTAQETQYF
TRBJ1-2 TRBD1 NA TRBV5-4 TGTGCCAGCAGTTGGGACAGGGGGGCTAACTATGGCTACACCTTC CASSWDRGANYGYTF
TRBJ2-7 TRBD1 NA TRBV28 TGTGCCAGCAGCTCCCGGGACAGGGGGTTAGTTAACCAGGAGCAGTACTTC CASSSRDRGLVNQEQYF
TRBJ2-7 TRBD1 NA TRBV30 TGTGCCTGGAGTACCAGCTGGACAGGGAGTGACTACGAGCAGTACTTC CAWSTSWTGSDYEQYF
TRBJ2-1 TRBD1 NA TRBV7-3 TGTGCCAGCAGCCTTGACAGGGGAACCTACAATGAGCAGTTCTTC CASSLDRGTYNEQFF
TRBJ2-2 NA once TRBV7-9 TGTGCCAGCAGCTTGGTCCCCGGGCCCCGGGGCACCGGGGAGCTGTTTTTT CASSLVPGPRGTGELFF
TRBJ2-6 TRBD1 NA TRBV28 TGTGCCAGCAGTGTCTCACAGGGGAGAAACTCTGGGGCCAACGTCCTGACTTTC CASSVSQGRNSGANVLTF
TRBJ2-2 TRBD2 NA TRBV6-1 TGTGCCAGCAGTGACATCCTAGCGGGGGTGCCGTCCGGGACCGGGGAGCTGTTTTTT CASSDILAGVPSGTGELFF
TRBJ1-2 NA NA TRBV7-2 TGTGCCAGCAGCTTAGCGGTGACTCCAGCCTATGGCTACACCTTC CASSLAVTPAYGYTF
TRBJ2-1 NA few TRBV5-4 TGTGCCAGCAGCTTGGAGAGGGCTGAGCAGTTCTTC CASSLERAEQFF
TRBJ2-3 NA NA TRBV7-2 TGTGCCAGCAGCTTTCACAGTGGGGCGGATACGCAGTATTTT CASSFHSGADTQYF
TRBJ2-1 TRBD2 NA TRBV5-4 TGTGCCAGCAGCGGGACTAGCGGGGGGGTAAATGAGCAGTTCTTC CASSGTSGGVNEQFF
TRBJ2-3 TRBD2 NA TRBV25-1 TGTGCCAGCAGTGAATTGATGGGACTAGGGACCCCAGATACGCAGTATTTT CASSELMGLGTPDTQYF